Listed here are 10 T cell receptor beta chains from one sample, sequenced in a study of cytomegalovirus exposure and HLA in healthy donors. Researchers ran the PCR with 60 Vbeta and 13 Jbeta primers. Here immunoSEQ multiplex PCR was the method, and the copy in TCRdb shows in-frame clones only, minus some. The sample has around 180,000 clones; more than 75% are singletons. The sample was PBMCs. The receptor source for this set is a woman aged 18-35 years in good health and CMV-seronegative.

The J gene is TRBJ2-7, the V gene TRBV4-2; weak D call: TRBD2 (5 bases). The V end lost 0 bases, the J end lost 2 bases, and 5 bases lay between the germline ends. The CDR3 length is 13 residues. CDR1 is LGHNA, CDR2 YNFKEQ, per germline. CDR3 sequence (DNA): TGTGCCAGCAGCCAAGAGGAGGCCTACGAGCAGTACTTC. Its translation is CASSQEEAYEQYF.

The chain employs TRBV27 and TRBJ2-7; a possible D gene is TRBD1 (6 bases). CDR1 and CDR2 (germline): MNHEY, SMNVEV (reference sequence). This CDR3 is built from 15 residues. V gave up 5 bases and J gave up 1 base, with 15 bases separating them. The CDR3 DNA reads TGTGCCAGCAGTAGCTCCGGGACACCTTCCTACGAGCAGTACTTC. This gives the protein CASSSSGTPSYEQYF.

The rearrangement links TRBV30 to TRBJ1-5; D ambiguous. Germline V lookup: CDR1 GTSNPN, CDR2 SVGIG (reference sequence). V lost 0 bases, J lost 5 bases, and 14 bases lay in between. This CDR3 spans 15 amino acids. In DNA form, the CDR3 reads TGTGCCTGGAGTGTAAGAGGGCTCGGATATCAGCCCCAGCATTTT. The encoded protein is CAWSVRGLGYQPQHF. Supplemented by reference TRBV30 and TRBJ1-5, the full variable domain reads SQTIHQWPATLVQPVGSPLSLECTVEGTSNPNLYWYRQAAGRGLQLLFYSVGIGQISSEVPQNLSASRPQDRQFILSSKKLLLSDSGFYLCAWSVRGLGYQPQHFGDGTRLSIL.

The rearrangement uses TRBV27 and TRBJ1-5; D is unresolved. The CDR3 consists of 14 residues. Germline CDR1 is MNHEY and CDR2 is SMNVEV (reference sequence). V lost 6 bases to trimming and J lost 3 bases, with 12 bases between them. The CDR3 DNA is TGTGCCAGCAGGCTAGCAGGAAACAATCAGCCCCAGCATTTT. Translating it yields CASRLAGNNQPQHF.

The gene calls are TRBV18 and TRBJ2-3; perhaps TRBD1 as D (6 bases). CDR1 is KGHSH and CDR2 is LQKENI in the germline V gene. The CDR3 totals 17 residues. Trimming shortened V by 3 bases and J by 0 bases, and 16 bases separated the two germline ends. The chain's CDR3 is CASSPRRGQGSTDTQYF. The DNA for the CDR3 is TGTGCCAGCTCACCTCGCCGTGGGCAGGGGAGCACAGATACGCAGTATTTT.

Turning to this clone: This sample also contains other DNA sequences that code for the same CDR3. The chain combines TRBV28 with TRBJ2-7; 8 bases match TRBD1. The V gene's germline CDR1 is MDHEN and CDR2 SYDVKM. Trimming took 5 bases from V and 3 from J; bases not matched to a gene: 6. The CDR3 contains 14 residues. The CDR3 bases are TGTGCCAGCAGTCTCGGACAGGGCTTCTACGAGCAGTACTTC. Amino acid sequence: CASSLGQGFYEQYF.

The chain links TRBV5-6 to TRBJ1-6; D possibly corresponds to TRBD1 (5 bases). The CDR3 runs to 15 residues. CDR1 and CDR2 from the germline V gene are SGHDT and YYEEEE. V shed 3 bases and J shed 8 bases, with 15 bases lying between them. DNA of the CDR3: TGTGCCAGCAGCTCTACGGGCCTAGGGGATTCACCCCTCCACTTT. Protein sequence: CASSSTGLGDSPLHF.

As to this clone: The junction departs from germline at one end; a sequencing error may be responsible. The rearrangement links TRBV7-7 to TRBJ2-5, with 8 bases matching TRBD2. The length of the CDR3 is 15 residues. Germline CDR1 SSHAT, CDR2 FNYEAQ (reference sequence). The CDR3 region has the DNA TGTGCTAGCAGCCCTCCGGGGGGGGGAAAAGAGACCCAGTACTTC. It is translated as CASSPPGGGKETQYF.

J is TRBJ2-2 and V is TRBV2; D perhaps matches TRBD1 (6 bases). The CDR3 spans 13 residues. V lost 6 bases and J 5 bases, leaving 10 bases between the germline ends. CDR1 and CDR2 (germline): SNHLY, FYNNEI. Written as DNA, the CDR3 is TGTGCCAGCAGCTCTGACAGGACCGGGGAGCTGTTTTTT. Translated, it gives CASSSDRTGELFF.

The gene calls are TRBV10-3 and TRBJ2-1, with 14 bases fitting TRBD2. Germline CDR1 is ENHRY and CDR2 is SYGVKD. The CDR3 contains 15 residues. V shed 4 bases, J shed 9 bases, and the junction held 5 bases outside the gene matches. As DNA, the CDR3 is TGTGCCATCAGTGGACATGGACTAGCGGGAGGTGAGCAGTTCTTC. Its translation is CAISGHGLAGGEQFF.